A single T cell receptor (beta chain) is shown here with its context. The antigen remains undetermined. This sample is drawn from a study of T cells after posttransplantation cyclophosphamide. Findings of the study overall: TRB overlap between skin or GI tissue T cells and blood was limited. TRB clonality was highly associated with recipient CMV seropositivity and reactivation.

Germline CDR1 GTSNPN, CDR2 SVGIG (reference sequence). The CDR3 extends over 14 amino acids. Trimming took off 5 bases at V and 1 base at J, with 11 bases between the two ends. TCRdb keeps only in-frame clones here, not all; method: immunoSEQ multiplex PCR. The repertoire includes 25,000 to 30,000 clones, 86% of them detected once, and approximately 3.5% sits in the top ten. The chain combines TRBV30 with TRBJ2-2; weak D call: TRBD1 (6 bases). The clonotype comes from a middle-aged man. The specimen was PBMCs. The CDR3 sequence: CAWSYRVNTGELFF. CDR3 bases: TGTGCCTGGTCATACAGGGTGAACACCGGGGAGCTGTTTTTT.